The 9 T cell receptor beta chains listed next were all sequenced from one sample in a study of blood T cell repertoires in COVID-19. Sequencing used immunoSEQ multiplex PCR; TCRdb keeps in-frame clones, though not all of them. The sample has roughly 400,000 clones, roughly 91% seen once. Sequenced material: PBMCs or T cells enriched from blood (not recorded which). The receptors come from a man younger than 35 who had recovered from COVID-19.

This clone was seen a few times. This chain connects TRBV28 to TRBJ1-6; D might be TRBD1 (6 bases). Trimming shortened V by 6 bases and J by 5 bases, and 11 bases separated the two germline ends. The germline V gene encodes CDR1 MDHEN and CDR2 SYDVKM. The CDR3 covers 14 residues. CDR3 nucleotides: TGTGCCAGCAGGGGGACACCGAATAATTCACCCCTCCACTTT. Its translation: CASRGTPNNSPLHF.

The V and J genes are TRBV5-4 and TRBJ1-2; 7 bases are a match to TRBD1. The CDR3 has 17 residues. Trimming took 0 bases from V and 5 from J; bases not matched to a gene: 13. The V gene's germline CDR1 is SGHNT and CDR2 YYREEE (reference sequence). The DNA of the CDR3 is TGTGCCAGCAGCTTGGAGGACCTGGGACAGCCTCCTTATGGCTACACCTTC. Amino acid sequence: CASSLEDLGQPPYGYTF.

The rearrangement uses TRBV2 and TRBJ2-1; perhaps TRBD1 as D (6 bases). The CDR3 totals 12 residues. Trimming took off 6 bases at V and 4 bases at J, with 7 bases between the two ends. From germline, CDR1 is SNHLY and CDR2 FYNNEI. In DNA, the CDR3 is TGTGCCAGCAGCGGACAGTACAATGAGCAGTTCTTC. It specifies CASSGQYNEQFF.

This rearrangement joins TRBV11-2 to TRBJ2-3, with D perhaps matching TRBD2 (6 bases). Germline V gene sequence: CDR1 SGHAT, CDR2 FQNNGV. This CDR3 spans 14 amino acids. V shed 3 bases and J shed 2 bases, with 9 bases lying between them. The CDR3 reads CASSLPGVTDTQYF. The CDR3 DNA sequence: TGTGCCAGCAGCTTGCCGGGAGTCACAGATACGCAGTATTTT.

CDR3 residues: CASSQGTGQGFSTDTQYF. In DNA form, the CDR3 reads TGTGCCAGCAGCCAAGGTACCGGACAGGGTTTCTCGACAGATACGCAGTATTTT. The chain is built from TRBV4-2 and TRBJ2-3; TRBD1 matches 8 bases. The CDR3 runs 18 residues. Germline CDR1 reads LGHNA; CDR2 reads YNFKEQ. The V gene end was trimmed by 1 base and the J gene end by 3 bases; junction bases not matched to a gene: 12.

This chain connects TRBV7-8 to TRBJ1-4; no firm D call. Deletions cut 6 bases from V and 7 bases from J, with 18 bases between. Germline loops: CDR1 SGHVS, CDR2 FQNEAQ. The CDR3 is made up of 15 amino acids. The DNA of the CDR3 is TGTGCCAGCAGTCTTCTGGCCTTCCGGAGTGAAAAACTGTTTTTT. It translates to CASSLLAFRSEKLFF. The full variable domain, its missing parts supplied by reference TRBV7-8 and TRBJ1-4, is GAGVSQSPRYKVAKRGQDVALRCDPISGHVSLFWYQQALGQGPEFLTYFQNEAQLDKSGLPSDRFFAERPEGSVSTLKIQRTQQEDSAVYLCASSLLAFRSEKLFFGSGTQLSVL.

This chain uses TRBV2 with TRBJ1-2, with D unresolved. The CDR3 spans 14 residues. Germline CDR1 reads SNHLY; CDR2 reads FYNNEI. The germline V and J ends were trimmed by 6 bases and 8 bases, with 19 bases remaining between them. In DNA form, the CDR3 reads TGTGCCAGCAGGGCCCGGTCCTTAGGAGAGGGCTACACCTTC. Translation: CASRARSLGEGYTF.

The chain links TRBV2 to TRBJ2-1; TRBD2 aligns across 9 bases. CDR3 length: 16 amino acids. CDR1 and CDR2 (germline): SNHLY, FYNNEI. With 6 bases clipped from V and 6 bases from J, the junction kept 12 bases outside the gene matches. The CDR3 DNA is TGTGCCAGCAGGGCCCCCGGGACTAGCAGTCCCAATGAGCAGTTCTTC. Residues: CASRAPGTSSPNEQFF.

The chain carries TRBV18 and TRBJ2-3, with D possibly matching TRBD1 (6 bases). Germline V gene data show CDR1 as KGHSH and CDR2 as LQKENI. Trimming shortened V by 3 bases and J by 0 bases, and 13 bases separated the two germline ends. CDR3 length equals 16 residues. The CDR3 sequence is CASSPRDTASTDTQYF. The CDR3 DNA sequence: TGTGCCAGCTCACCTCGGGACACAGCTAGCACAGATACGCAGTATTTT.